The 6 T cell receptor beta chains below were found in one sample sequenced in a study of blood T cells in healthy people across ages. Using a J-beta primer mix together with a sample-barcoded 5' primer, a second PCR was run for 7 to 11 cycles. TCRdb ran MiXCR on the 5' RACE reads and lists one entry per CDR3 protein. The sample holds over 600,000 distinct CDR3 sequences, approximately 40% seen once. The sequencing input was blood. Receptor source: a man older than 75 in good health.

The CDR3 spells CASSRQSPEREKLFF. Written as DNA, the CDR3 is TGTGCCAGCAGTAGACAATCCCCCGAGAGGGAAAAACTGTTTTTT. The chain links TRBV2 to TRBJ1-4; D remains unclear. The CDR3 loop spans 15 amino acids. V was trimmed by 5 bases and J by 8 bases, leaving 18 bases between them. Germline V gene lookup returns CDR1 SNHLY and CDR2 FYNNEI. Based on the CDR3 plus reference TRBV2 and TRBJ1-4, the full variable domain is EPEVTQTPSHQVTQMGQEVILRCVPISNHLYFYWYRQILGQKVEFLVSFYNNEISEKSEIFDDQFSVERPDGSNFTLKIRSTKLEDSAMYFCASSRQSPEREKLFFGSGTQLSVL.

The rearrangement joins TRBV12-3 or TRBV12-4 to TRBJ1-1, with 8 positions matching TRBD1. Trimming removed 10 bases from V and 5 bases from J; junction bases left unmatched: 9. The CDR3 is 13 residues long. CDR3 sequence: CATQGAVRTEAFF. The DNA for the CDR3 is TGTGCCACCCAGGGGGCAGTTAGGACTGAAGCTTTCTTT.

J is TRBJ2-3 and V is TRBV6-2 or TRBV6-3, with D unclear. V gave up 7 bases and J gave up 2 bases, with 19 bases separating them. The CDR3 has 16 residues. The germline V gene encodes CDR1 MNHEY and CDR2 SVGEGT. Here the CDR3 reads CASIPTTGSNTDTQYF. CDR3 sequence (DNA): TGTGCCAGCATTCCCACCACCGGGTCCAACACAGATACGCAGTATTTT.

This clonotype showed up just a few times. The CDR3 here is CASSPVWRAPGELFF. As DNA, the CDR3 is TGCGCCAGCAGCCCTGTCTGGAGGGCCCCCGGGGAGCTGTTTTTT. The rearrangement uses TRBV4-3 and TRBJ2-2; possibly TRBD2 for D (6 bases). Germline CDR1 is LGHNA and CDR2 is YSLEER. Deletions cut 4 bases from V and 6 bases from J, with 15 bases between. The CDR3 covers 15 residues.

This chain connects TRBV14 to TRBJ1-2, with no clear D. The CDR3 loop spans 15 amino acids. The V gene lost 2 bases and the J gene lost 7 bases, with 17 bases spanning the gap. Per the germline V gene, CDR1 is SGHDN and CDR2 is FVKESK. The CDR3 protein is CASSQRQRPGSGYTF. The CDR3 bases are TGTGCCAGCAGCCAACGCCAGAGGCCCGGGAGTGGCTACACCTTC.

CDR3 bases: TGTGCCAGCAGGACAGGGGCGGGGGAGCAGTTCTTC. Its translation: CASRTGAGEQFF. The V and J genes are TRBV27 and TRBJ2-1; TRBD1 agrees at 8 bases. Trimming at V came to 6 bases and at J to 10 bases, leaving 5 bases not matched to a gene. Looked up from germline, CDR1 is MNHEY and CDR2 is SMNVEV (reference sequence). The CDR3 loop spans 12 amino acids.